This passage covers 30 T cell receptor beta chains from one sample sequenced in a study of blood T cell repertoires in COVID-19. Repertoires were generated with immunoSEQ multiplex PCR, while TCRdb's copy carries only in-frame clones and drops some. The sample has 100,000 to 150,000 clones; around four fifths are singletons. Sequencing was carried out using peripheral blood. The receptors come from an elderly man with active or convalescent COVID-19.

This chain links TRBV10-3 with TRBJ1-2; 11 bases fit TRBD1. Per the germline V gene, CDR1 is ENHRY and CDR2 is SYGVKD. The CDR3 has 16 residues. V trimming: 5 bases; J trimming: 7 bases; junction bases outside the gene matches: 12. CDR3 sequence (DNA): TGTGCCATCAGTATTCCCCCGGGACAGGGGGTTGGTGGCTACACCTTC. Translated, it gives CAISIPPGQGVGGYTF.

Only one count was recorded for this clone. This chain joins TRBV29-1 and TRBJ2-3; the D gene is possibly TRBD1 (6 bases). CDR1 and CDR2 from the germline V gene are SQVTM and ANQGSEA. V shed 5 bases and J shed 5 bases, with 11 bases lying between them. This CDR3 is 12 amino acids long. The DNA for the CDR3 is TGCAGCGTTTGGGACAACATAGATACGCAGTATTTT. Its translation: CSVWDNIDTQYF.

The rearrangement links TRBV2 to TRBJ1-2; D gene unclear. V was shortened by 6 bases and J by 5 bases, with 13 bases between the two germline ends. CDR3 length: 13 residues. Germline lookup yields CDR1 SNHLY and CDR2 FYNNEI. CDR3 sequence reads: CASSAGVGYGYTF. As DNA, the CDR3 is TGTGCCAGCAGCGCCGGGGTTGGGTATGGCTACACCTTC.

The chain is built from TRBV6-5 and TRBJ2-7; 9 bases line up with TRBD1. Trimming at V came to 7 bases and at J to 4 bases, leaving 5 bases not matched to a gene. The CDR3 loop spans 13 amino acids. The germline V gene has CDR1 MNHEY and CDR2 SVGAGI. CDR3 nucleotides: TGTGCCAGCAATGGACAGGGGTGGTACGAGCAGTACTTC. Encoded protein: CASNGQGWYEQYF.

This clone showed up just a few times. A much larger clone differs by one base, so this may be a read error. The CDR3 sequence: CASRSSTDTQYF. The CDR3 region has the DNA TGTGCCAGCAGGTCTAGCACAGATACGCAGTATTTT. The J gene is TRBJ2-3, the V gene TRBV28; D call uncertain. From germline, CDR1 is MDHEN and CDR2 SYDVKM. The V and J ends lost 6 bases and 0 bases respectively, with 4 bases between them. This CDR3 has 12 amino acids.

A word on this clone: This CDR3 is also generated by other DNA sequences in the sample. V is TRBV7-6 and J is TRBJ1-6; 8 bases align to TRBD1. V shed 5 bases, J shed 3 bases, and the junction held 3 bases outside the gene matches. The CDR3 has 15 amino acids. Germline V lookup: CDR1 SGHVS, CDR2 FNYEAQ. This chain's CDR3 is CASSPGQGYNSPLHF. The CDR3, as DNA: TGTGCCAGCAGCCCTGGACAGGGCTATAATTCACCCCTCCACTTT.

For the CDR3, the DNA is TGTGCCAGCAGTTTATGGGGCCAGGGTGGCGAAAAACTGTTTTTT. It yields the protein CASSLWGQGGEKLFF. The rearrangement links TRBV28 to TRBJ1-4; the D gene is possibly TRBD1 (5 bases). This CDR3 has 15 amino acids. Trimming took off 0 bases at V and 8 bases at J, with 13 bases between the two ends. Germline lookup yields CDR1 MDHEN and CDR2 SYDVKM.

This sequence joins TRBV7-9 and TRBJ1-1; 8 nucleotides align to TRBD1. This CDR3 has 12 amino acids. The trim removed 5 bases at V and 7 bases at J, leaving 3 bases unmatched. Germline lookup yields CDR1 SEHNR and CDR2 FQNEAQ (reference sequence). This CDR3 is CASSRTGNEAFF. The CDR3 DNA reads as TGTGCCAGCAGCCGGACAGGGAATGAAGCTTTCTTT.

This sequence joins TRBV6-2 or TRBV6-3 and TRBJ2-4, with TRBD1 as a possible D gene (6 bases). Per the germline V gene, CDR1 is MNHEY and CDR2 is SVGEGT. Deletions cut 2 bases from V and 0 bases from J, with 14 bases between. The CDR3 totals 17 residues. The CDR3, as DNA: TGTGCCAGCAGTTACCCTGGGACACAGATAGCCAAAAACATTCAGTACTTC. It encodes CASSYPGTQIAKNIQYF.

The chain links TRBV27 to TRBJ1-2; 9 positions match TRBD1. V trimming: 0 bases; J trimming: 4 bases; junction bases outside the gene matches: 6. The CDR3 totals 16 residues. Germline V CDR1 and CDR2: MNHEY, SMNVEV (reference sequence). CDR3 bases: TGTGCCAGCAGTTTATCGATACAGGGGGCTGTCTATGGCTACACCTTC. This sequence encodes CASSLSIQGAVYGYTF.

There are a few counts of this clone. V gene TRBV6-1 combines with J gene TRBJ2-4; D not certain. The V end lost 1 base, the J end lost 11 bases, and 9 bases lay between the germline ends. The germline V gene encodes CDR1 MNHNS and CDR2 SASEGT. This CDR3 has 12 residues. CDR3 loop: CASSEGPSVQYF. CDR3 nucleotide sequence: TGTGCCAGCAGTGAAGGGCCTTCTGTTCAGTACTTC.

The CDR3 DNA reads as TGTGCCAGCTCACCGTTACTAGCGGGGGGCTTGAACACCGGGGAGCTGTTTTTT. Translating it yields CASSPLLAGGLNTGELFF. The chain uses TRBV18 and TRBJ2-2; 12 positions match TRBD2. The length of the CDR3 is 18 residues. V dropped 3 bases and J dropped 1; count of bases not matched to a gene: 6. The V gene's germline CDR1 is KGHSH and CDR2 LQKENI.

The chain links TRBV27 to TRBJ2-4; 9 nucleotides match TRBD1. The CDR3 consists of 15 residues. V was pared by 1 base and J by 7 bases, with 5 bases of the junction left unmatched. Per germline, CDR1 MNHEY and CDR2 SMNVEV (reference sequence). CDR3 bases: TGTGCCAGCAGTTTATGGCGGACAGGGGTGAACATTCAGTACTTC. Its translation is CASSLWRTGVNIQYF.

A single count supports this clone. This chain links TRBV5-4 with TRBJ2-1; 8 nucleotides match TRBD2. Losses at the gene ends were 1 base for V and 6 bases for J; bases not matched to a gene: 0. The germline CDR1 and CDR2 sequences are SGHNT and YYREEE (reference sequence). The CDR3 has 13 residues. The chain's CDR3 is CASSLTSGNEQFF. Here the CDR3 DNA reads TGTGCCAGCAGCTTGACTAGCGGCAATGAGCAGTTCTTC.

The chain recombines TRBV2 with TRBJ2-1; D possibly corresponds to TRBD1 (6 bases). V was pared by 6 bases and J by 3 bases, with 9 bases between. Germline CDR1 is SNHLY and CDR2 is FYNNEI. The CDR3 contains 13 residues. The CDR3 DNA reads as TGTGCCAGCAGGGGGGCCAGCTACAATGAGCAGTTCTTC. Encoded protein: CASRGASYNEQFF.

V usage is TRBV12-5 and J usage is TRBJ1-2; D is ambiguous. This CDR3 spans 11 amino acids. V was cut by 5 bases and J by 9 bases, with 10 bases left in between. The germline CDR1 and CDR2 sequences are LGHNT and FRNRAP. The CDR3 sequence: CASGLAVSYTF. In DNA form, the CDR3 reads TGTGCTAGTGGTCTAGCCGTCAGCTACACCTTC.

The V call is TRBV5-4, the J call TRBJ2-3, with unresolved D. The length of the CDR3 is 16 residues. V gave up 0 bases and J gave up 0 bases, with 11 bases separating them. In germline, CDR1 is SGHNT, CDR2 YYREEE (reference sequence). The DNA for the CDR3 is TGTGCCAGCAGCTTGGATTTGTATACTAGCACAGATACGCAGTATTTT. It translates to CASSLDLYTSTDTQYF.

The chain carries TRBV6-5 and TRBJ2-7, with TRBD1 matching over 11 bases. CDR1 is MNHEY, CDR2 SVGAGI, per germline. The CDR3 loop spans 14 amino acids. Trimming removed 2 bases from V and 3 bases from J; junction bases left unmatched: 0. The chain's CDR3 is CASSYGTGGYEQYF. The DNA for the CDR3 is TGTGCCAGCAGTTACGGGACAGGGGGCTACGAGCAGTACTTC.

The rearrangement links TRBV19 to TRBJ2-5; 15 bases match TRBD2. The germline gives CDR1 LNHDA, CDR2 SQIVND (reference sequence). V lost 5 bases, J lost 6 bases, and 4 bases stayed unmatched. The CDR3 extends over 15 amino acids. As DNA, the CDR3 is TGTGCCAGTAGTTTGGGACTAGCGGGGGGCCAGACCCAGTACTTC. This translates into CASSLGLAGGQTQYF.

The chain employs TRBV9 and TRBJ1-4; TRBD1 matches at 8 bases. With V trimmed by 2 bases and J by 0 bases, 3 bases remained unmatched. The germline V gene encodes CDR1 SGDLS and CDR2 YYNGEE. CDR3 size: 16 residues. CDR3 protein: CASSVTGGSTNEKLFF. In DNA form, the CDR3 reads TGTGCCAGCAGCGTTACAGGGGGTTCAACTAATGAAAAACTGTTTTTT.

This clone showed up just once. This chain connects TRBV7-3 to TRBJ2-7, with D hard to call. The CDR3 extends over 14 amino acids. V lost 5 bases and J lost 3, with 14 bases in between. Germline V gene lookup returns CDR1 SGHTA and CDR2 FQGTGA. The CDR3 DNA follows: TGTGCCAGCAGCCCAAGCGCATCCCACTACGAGCAGTACTTC. This translates into CASSPSASHYEQYF.

The V and J genes are TRBV4-1 and TRBJ1-5; TRBD1 aligns across 10 bases. From germline, CDR1 is MGHRA and CDR2 YSYEKL. Germline trimming cut 2 bases from V and 6 bases from J; bases unmatched to any gene: 7. This CDR3 region has 16 residues. The CDR3 DNA reads as TGCGCCAGCAGCCAATCCCCGGGACAGGGGTTTCAGCCCCAGCATTTT. Translated, it gives CASSQSPGQGFQPQHF.

The chain is built from TRBV18 and TRBJ2-3; D might be TRBD2 (5 bases). This CDR3 is 16 amino acids long. V gave up 2 bases and J gave up 0 bases, with 12 bases separating them. Germline CDR1 and CDR2: KGHSH and LQKENI. This chain's CDR3 is CASSPGLSLSTDTQYF. CDR3 DNA: TGTGCCAGCTCACCAGGACTTTCCCTTAGCACAGATACGCAGTATTTT.

This chain links TRBV2 with TRBJ2-7; 9 bases fit TRBD1. The trim removed 5 bases at V and 6 bases at J, leaving 8 bases unmatched. The germline V gene has CDR1 SNHLY and CDR2 FYNNEI. The length of the CDR3 is 14 residues. CDR3 bases: TGTGCCAGCAGTCGGACAGGGGCTGGGGGCGAGCAGTACTTC. Protein product: CASSRTGAGGEQYF.

The CDR3 bases are TGTGCCAGCAGTGAACCGTCCCGGAACACTGAAGCTTTCTTT. Translating gives CASSEPSRNTEAFF. V and J are TRBV6-1 and TRBJ1-1, with unresolved D. Germline values: CDR1 MNHNS, CDR2 SASEGT. The CDR3 is made up of 14 amino acids. V lost 2 bases and J lost 1, with 8 bases in between.

This rearrangement joins TRBV5-3 to TRBJ2-1; possibly TRBD2 for D (5 bases). TRBV5-3 is assigned to the ORF class and has an uncertain function. The CDR3 has 13 residues. Trimming cost V 6 bases and J 3 bases, with 10 bases left between them. This CDR3 reads CARTSGDYNEQFF. Written as DNA, the CDR3 is TGTGCCAGAACCAGCGGTGACTACAATGAGCAGTTCTTC.

The DNA of the CDR3 is TGTGCCAGCTCACCAGATATGTTGAGCTCTGGAAACACCATATATTTT. Its translation is CASSPDMLSSGNTIYF. This chain connects TRBV18 to TRBJ1-3, with D hard to call. This CDR3 spans 16 amino acids. The V gene lost 2 bases and the J gene lost 0 bases, with 11 bases spanning the gap. CDR1 is KGHSH, CDR2 LQKENI, per germline.

This sequence joins TRBV19 and TRBJ1-5; the D gene is possibly TRBD1 (5 bases). CDR1 is LNHDA and CDR2 is SQIVND in the germline V gene (reference sequence). V shed 5 bases and J shed 0 bases, with 11 bases lying between them. The CDR3 spans 15 residues. The CDR3 region is CASSDQGNSNQPQHF. Here the CDR3 DNA reads TGTGCCAGTAGTGACCAGGGTAATAGCAATCAGCCCCAGCATTTT.

V usage is TRBV5-1 and J usage is TRBJ2-5, with unresolved D. Germline values: CDR1 SGHRS, CDR2 YFSETQ. The V and J ends lost 2 bases and 6 bases respectively, with 11 bases between them. CDR3 length: 13 amino acids. The CDR3 coding sequence is TGCGCCAGCAGCTTTTCGGTAGCCCAGACCCAGTACTTC. It codes for CASSFSVAQTQYF.

The V gene is TRBV2, the J gene TRBJ1-2; D possibly corresponds to TRBD1 (5 bases). CDR1 SNHLY and CDR2 FYNNEI come from the germline V gene. The V end was cut by 0 bases, the J end by 6 bases, with 8 bases between. This CDR3 region has 13 residues. The CDR3 here is CASSEAPTDGYTF. The CDR3 DNA follows: TGTGCCAGCAGTGAAGCCCCGACAGATGGCTACACCTTC.